The 5 T cell receptor beta chains below were found in one sample sequenced in a study of T cell repertoires in cytomegalovirus infection. Their target antigens are unknown. TCRdb re-analysed the reads in MiXCR, keeping a single row per CDR3 protein. Of about half a million distinct CDR3 sequences in the sample, roughly 34% are singletons; the top ten hold roughly 15%. The sample consisted of cultured PBMCs, taken from culture after CMV antigen stimulation. The receptor set was obtained from a human donor in good health (CMV status not recorded). Some clones in this sample may be carry-over from other donors' samples.

This chain uses TRBV3-1 with TRBJ2-1; D gene ambiguous. Germline-derived CDR1 and CDR2 are LGHDT and YNNKEL (reference sequence). This CDR3 region has 16 residues. The ends were cut back, 4 bases at V and 6 bases at J, with 19 bases in the middle. The chain's CDR3 is CASSPARAPTGNEQFF. Here the CDR3 DNA reads TGTGCCAGCAGCCCCGCAAGGGCGCCAACGGGCAATGAGCAGTTCTTC.

The chain combines TRBV4-3 with TRBJ2-6; D not certain. This CDR3 spans 16 amino acids. Germline V gene data show CDR1 as LGHNA and CDR2 as YSLEER. Trimming took off 0 bases at V and 0 bases at J, with 6 bases between the two ends. CDR3 in amino acids: CASSQEMGSGANVLTF. In DNA form, the CDR3 reads TGCGCCAGCAGCCAAGAAATGGGCTCTGGGGCCAACGTCCTGACTTTC.

The rearrangement joins TRBV7-8 to TRBJ2-7; possibly TRBD2 for D (7 bases). Trimming took off 1 base at V and 4 bases at J, with 14 bases between the two ends. This CDR3 has 15 amino acids. Per germline, CDR1 SGHVS and CDR2 FQNEAQ. The CDR3 is CASSLGRGGFYEQYV. The CDR3 DNA sequence: TGTGCCAGCAGCTTAGGAAGGGGGGGGTTTTACGAGCAGTACGTC.

This clonotype has ten or more counts. The J gene is TRBJ1-5, the V gene TRBV10-3; no firm D call. The CDR3 length is 13 residues. Germline CDR1 and CDR2: ENHRY and SYGVKD. Trimming cost V 6 bases and J 4 bases, with 10 bases left between them. In nucleotides, the CDR3 is TGTGCCATCAGAGACGGGGATAATCAGCCCCAGCATTTT. Protein: CAIRDGDNQPQHF.

This clonotype was observed a few times. The chain joins TRBV20-1 to TRBJ2-5; TRBD2 is a possible D gene (6 bases). The CDR3 loop spans 14 amino acids. V lost 3 bases, J lost 1 base, and 12 bases lay in between. Germline CDR1 is DFQATT and CDR2 is SNEGSKA (reference sequence). The CDR3 DNA reads as TGCAGTGCTAGTCTGTCGGGACTCCAAGAGACCCAGTACTTC. Translated, it gives CSASLSGLQETQYF.